A single sample is the source of the 5 T cell receptor beta chains below, sequenced in a study of T cell changes during pregnancy in multiple sclerosis. Measured with immunoSEQ multiplex PCR; TCRdb has only the in-frame clones, and not every one. The data show about 33,000 clones, roughly nine tenths seen once. The source was CD4+ T cells from peripheral blood mononuclear cells, collected in the third trimester of pregnancy. All receptors derive from a female donor in good health, enrolled as a control in a pregnancy study.

This rearrangement joins TRBV29-1 to TRBJ2-6, with D possibly being TRBD1 (6 bases). The CDR3 has 12 amino acids. V gave up 6 bases and J gave up 3 bases, with 6 bases separating them. CDR1 is SQVTM and CDR2 is ANQGSEA in the germline V gene. The CDR3 loop reads CSVRGGANVLTF. CDR3 in DNA: TGCAGCGTCAGGGGTGGGGCCAACGTCCTGACTTTC.

This clone was observed a single time. V gene TRBV7-9 combines with J gene TRBJ2-5, with D maybe TRBD2 (6 bases). The germline V gene encodes CDR1 SEHNR and CDR2 FQNEAQ (reference sequence). Between the trimmed V and J ends, which lost 1 base and 4 bases, there was a span of 10 bases. The CDR3 spans 14 residues. The CDR3 reads CASSLGLGGETQYF. Here the CDR3 DNA reads TGTGCCAGCAGCTTAGGTCTGGGAGGAGAGACCCAGTACTTC.

The CDR3 reads CASSQAPNRGLDEKLFF. The CDR3 DNA reads TGTGCCAGCAGCCAAGCTCCCAACAGGGGGCTCGATGAAAAACTGTTTTTT. The genes are TRBV4-2 and TRBJ1-4; 9 nucleotides line up with TRBD1. This CDR3 is 17 amino acids long. CDR1 is LGHNA, CDR2 YNFKEQ, per germline. The ends lost 1 base at V and 6 bases at J; junction bases unmatched: 9.

The chain combines TRBV15 with TRBJ2-2, with D possibly matching TRBD1 (5 bases). Trimming removed 2 bases from V and 6 bases from J, with 7 bases in between. CDR1 and CDR2 from the germline V gene are LNHNV and YYDKDF (reference sequence). The CDR3 contains 13 residues. CDR3 sequence reads: CATSRHRPGELFF. CDR3 in DNA: TGTGCCACCAGCAGACACAGGCCCGGGGAGCTGTTTTTT.

The V call is TRBV6-5, the J call TRBJ2-1, with 8 bases matching TRBD2. The germline V gene encodes CDR1 MNHEY and CDR2 SVGAGI. The CDR3 contains 14 residues. The V segment lost 8 bases and the J segment 2 bases; nucleotides outside the gene matches: 5. In nucleotides, the CDR3 is TGTGCCAGCCAACTAGCGGCCGCCTACAATGAGCAGTTCTTC. Translated, it gives CASQLAAAYNEQFF.